One T cell receptor (beta chain) is described in this entry. Molecular-barcoded quantitative 5'-RACE produced these TCR beta libraries. TCRdb recomputed calls from the 5' RACE reads with MiXCR, one row per CDR3 protein. The sample includes approximately 150,000 distinct CDR3 sequences, under 35% of them seen just once. The CDR3 has 11 amino acids. V trimming: 5 bases; J trimming: 15 bases; junction bases outside the gene matches: 3. Germline V gene sequence: CDR1 MDHEN, CDR2 SYDVKM. The data were obtained in a study of CD8 T cells in ankylosing spondylitis. The TCR originated in a male donor with ankylosing spondylitis. The specimen was synovial fluid, either unsorted or a sorted T cell fraction (not recorded which). The V gene is TRBV28, the J gene TRBJ2-1; TRBD1 aligns across 11 bases. The chain's CDR3 is CASSADRGLFF. The DNA of the CDR3 is TGTGCCAGCAGTGCGGACAGGGGGCTGTTCTTC.